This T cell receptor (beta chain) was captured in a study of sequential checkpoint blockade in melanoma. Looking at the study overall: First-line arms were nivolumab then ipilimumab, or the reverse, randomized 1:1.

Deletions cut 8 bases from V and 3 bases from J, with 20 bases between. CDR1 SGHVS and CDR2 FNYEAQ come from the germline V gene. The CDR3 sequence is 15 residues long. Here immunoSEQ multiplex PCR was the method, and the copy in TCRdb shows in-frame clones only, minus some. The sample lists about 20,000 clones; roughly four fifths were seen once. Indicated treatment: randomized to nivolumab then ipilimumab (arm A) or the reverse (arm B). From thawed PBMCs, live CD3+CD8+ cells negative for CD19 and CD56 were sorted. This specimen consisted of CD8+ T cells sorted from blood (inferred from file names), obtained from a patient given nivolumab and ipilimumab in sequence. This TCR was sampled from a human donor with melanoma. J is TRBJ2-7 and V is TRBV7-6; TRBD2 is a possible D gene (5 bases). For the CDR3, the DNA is TGTGCCAGCGGACCCGAGAGGTCGGGAAGCTACGAGCAGTACTTC. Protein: CASGPERSGSYEQYF.